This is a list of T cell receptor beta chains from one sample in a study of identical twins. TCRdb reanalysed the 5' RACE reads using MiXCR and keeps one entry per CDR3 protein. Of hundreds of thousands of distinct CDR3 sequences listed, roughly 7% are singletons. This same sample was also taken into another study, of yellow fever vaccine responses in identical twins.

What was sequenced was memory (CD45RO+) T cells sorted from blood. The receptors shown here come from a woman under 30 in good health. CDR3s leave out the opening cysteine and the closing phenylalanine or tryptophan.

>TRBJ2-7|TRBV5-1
ASSLGFGGTEIAYEQY
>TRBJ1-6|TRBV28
ASYSYNSPLH
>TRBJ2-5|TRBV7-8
ASSWGLWETQY
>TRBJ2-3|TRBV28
ASRGIGGATDTQY
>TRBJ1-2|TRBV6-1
ASSAGQGNNYGYT
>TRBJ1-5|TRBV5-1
ASSLGSGNQPQH
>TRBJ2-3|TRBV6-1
ASTIGTYSTDTQY
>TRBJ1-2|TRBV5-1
ASSIGQLYGYT
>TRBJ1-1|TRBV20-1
SAREGLGDTEAF
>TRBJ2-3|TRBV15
ATSRGFTPGTDTQY
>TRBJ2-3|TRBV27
ASSPIGGGATDTQY
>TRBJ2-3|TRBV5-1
ASSTGLAYTDTQY
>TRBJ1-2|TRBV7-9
ASSSGTSTGYT
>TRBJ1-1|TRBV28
ASTDRGAVNTEAF
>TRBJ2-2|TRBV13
ASSRGLLRRTGELF
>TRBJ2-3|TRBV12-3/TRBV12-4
ASSSPPTQY
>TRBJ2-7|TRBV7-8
ASSWDRGYEQY
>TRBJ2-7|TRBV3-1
ASSPAGGGYEQY
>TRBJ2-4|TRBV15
ATSRSPTENPAKNIQY
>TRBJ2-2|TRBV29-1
SVVPGRAGELF
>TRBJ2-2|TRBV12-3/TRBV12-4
ASSGGAMGTGELF
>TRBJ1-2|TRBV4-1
ASSQDEGHNYGYT
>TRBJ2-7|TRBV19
ASSIGSVAGVYEQY
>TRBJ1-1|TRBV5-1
ASSLGQGITEAF
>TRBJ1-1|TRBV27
ASSRNTGNTEAF
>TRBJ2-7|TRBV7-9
AIGPSGNYEQY
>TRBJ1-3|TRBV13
ASSLVRSSGNTIY
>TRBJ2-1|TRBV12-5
ASGLELSSYNEQF
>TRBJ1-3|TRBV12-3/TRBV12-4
ASSPNGGLRNTIY
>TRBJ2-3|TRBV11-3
ASSAGLAGVRDTQY
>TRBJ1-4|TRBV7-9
ASSLLGSGTNEKLF
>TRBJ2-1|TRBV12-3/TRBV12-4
ASSLGTSTYNEQF
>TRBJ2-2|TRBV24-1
ATSDLLAGPTNTGELF
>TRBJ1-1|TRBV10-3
AIRLTESMNTEAF
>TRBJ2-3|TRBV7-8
ASSFSLAGVSTQY
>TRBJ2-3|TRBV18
ASSPRGAGGTDTQY
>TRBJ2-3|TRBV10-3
AIRRTSGPVSTDTQY
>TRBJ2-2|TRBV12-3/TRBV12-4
ASRTLLALNTGELF
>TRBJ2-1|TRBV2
ASRREYGEQF
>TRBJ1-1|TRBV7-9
ASSLGGGWNTEAF
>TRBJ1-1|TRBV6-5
ASSYSLQGAAF
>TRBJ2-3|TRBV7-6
ASSPLATSTDTQY
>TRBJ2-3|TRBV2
ASSEEVGLAGLRADTQY
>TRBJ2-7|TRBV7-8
ASSFRVGGEQY
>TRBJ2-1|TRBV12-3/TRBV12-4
ASSRGLAGYNEQF
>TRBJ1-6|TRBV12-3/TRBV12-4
ASLAPSSPLH
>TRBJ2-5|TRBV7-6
ASSPGTLQETQY
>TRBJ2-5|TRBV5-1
ASSIGLRGETQY
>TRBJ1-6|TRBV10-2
ASSESINSPLH
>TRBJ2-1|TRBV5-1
ASSPDQGAGEQF
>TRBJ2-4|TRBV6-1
ASSDPLAGVGIQY
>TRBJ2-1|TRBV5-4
ASSLSLAVRYEQF
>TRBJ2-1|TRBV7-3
ASSAGINNEQF